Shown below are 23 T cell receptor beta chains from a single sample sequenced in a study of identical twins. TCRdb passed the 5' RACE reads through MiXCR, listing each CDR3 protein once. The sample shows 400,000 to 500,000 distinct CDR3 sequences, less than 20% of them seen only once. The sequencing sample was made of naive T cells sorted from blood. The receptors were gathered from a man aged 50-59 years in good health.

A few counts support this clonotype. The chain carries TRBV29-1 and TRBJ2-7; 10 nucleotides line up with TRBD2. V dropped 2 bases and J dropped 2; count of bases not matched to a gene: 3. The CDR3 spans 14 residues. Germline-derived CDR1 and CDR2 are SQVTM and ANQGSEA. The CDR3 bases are TGCAGCGTTGAATCTAGCGGGGGAACCTACGAGCAGTACTTC. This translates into CSVESSGGTYEQYF.

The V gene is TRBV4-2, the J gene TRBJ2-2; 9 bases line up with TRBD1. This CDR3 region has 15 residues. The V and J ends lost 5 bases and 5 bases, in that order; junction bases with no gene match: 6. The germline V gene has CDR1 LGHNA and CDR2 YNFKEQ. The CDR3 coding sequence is TGTGCCAGCAGCTTAACCGGGACAGGGACCGGGGAGCTGTTTTTT. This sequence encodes CASSLTGTGTGELFF.

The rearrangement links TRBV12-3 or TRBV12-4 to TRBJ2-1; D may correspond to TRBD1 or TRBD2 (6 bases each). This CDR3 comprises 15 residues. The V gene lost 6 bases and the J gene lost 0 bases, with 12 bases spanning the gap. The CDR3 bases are TGTGCCAGCAGACGACTAGGGGGCTCCTACAATGAGCAGTTCTTC. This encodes CASRRLGGSYNEQFF.

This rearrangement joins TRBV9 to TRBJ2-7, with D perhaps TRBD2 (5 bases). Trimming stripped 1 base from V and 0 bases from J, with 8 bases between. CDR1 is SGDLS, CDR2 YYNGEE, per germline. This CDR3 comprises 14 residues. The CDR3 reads CASSVRSGSYEQYF. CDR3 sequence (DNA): TGTGCCAGCAGCGTAAGGAGCGGCTCCTACGAGCAGTACTTC.

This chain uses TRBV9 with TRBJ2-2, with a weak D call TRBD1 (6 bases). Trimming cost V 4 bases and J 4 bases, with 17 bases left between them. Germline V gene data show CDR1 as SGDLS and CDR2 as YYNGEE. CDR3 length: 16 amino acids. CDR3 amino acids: CASSYTGTQFTGELFF. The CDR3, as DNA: TGTGCCAGCAGCTATACCGGGACACAGTTCACCGGGGAGCTGTTTTTT.

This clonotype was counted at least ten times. The CDR3: CASSQSERGEDTQYF. DNA for the CDR3: TGCGCCAGCAGCCAATCTGAGCGGGGGGAAGATACGCAGTATTTT. The chain combines TRBV4-1 with TRBJ2-3; 9 bases match TRBD2. This CDR3 has 15 residues. Germline V gene sequence: CDR1 MGHRA, CDR2 YSYEKL. Trimming cost V 2 bases and J 5 bases; bases outside gene matches: 5.

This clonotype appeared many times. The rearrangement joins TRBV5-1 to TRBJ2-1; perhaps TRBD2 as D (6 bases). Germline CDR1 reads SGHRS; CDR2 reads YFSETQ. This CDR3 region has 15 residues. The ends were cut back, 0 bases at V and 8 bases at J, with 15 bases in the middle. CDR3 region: CASSLGGVVFDEQFF. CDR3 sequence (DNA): TGCGCCAGCAGCTTGGGCGGGGTCGTATTCGATGAGCAGTTCTTC.

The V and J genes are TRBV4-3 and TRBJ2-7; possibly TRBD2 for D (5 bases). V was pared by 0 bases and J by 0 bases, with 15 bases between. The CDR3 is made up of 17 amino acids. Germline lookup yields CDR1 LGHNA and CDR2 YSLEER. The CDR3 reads CASSQEVGSSFSYEQYF. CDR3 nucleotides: TGCGCCAGCAGCCAAGAGGTTGGATCTAGCTTCTCCTACGAGCAGTACTTC.

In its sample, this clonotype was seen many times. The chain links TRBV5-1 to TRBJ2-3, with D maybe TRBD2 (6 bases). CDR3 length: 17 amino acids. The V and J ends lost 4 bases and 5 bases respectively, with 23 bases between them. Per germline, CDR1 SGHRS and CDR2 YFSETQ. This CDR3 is CASSQAPLAATRDTQYF. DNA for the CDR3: TGCGCCAGCAGCCAAGCGCCACTAGCAGCAACACGAGATACGCAGTATTTT.

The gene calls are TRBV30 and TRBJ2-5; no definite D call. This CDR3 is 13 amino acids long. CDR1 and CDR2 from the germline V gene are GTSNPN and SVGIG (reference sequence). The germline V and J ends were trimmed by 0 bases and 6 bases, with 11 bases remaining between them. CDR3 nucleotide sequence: TGTGCCTGGAGTGTACAGTCGCTGCAGACCCAGTACTTC. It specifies CAWSVQSLQTQYF.

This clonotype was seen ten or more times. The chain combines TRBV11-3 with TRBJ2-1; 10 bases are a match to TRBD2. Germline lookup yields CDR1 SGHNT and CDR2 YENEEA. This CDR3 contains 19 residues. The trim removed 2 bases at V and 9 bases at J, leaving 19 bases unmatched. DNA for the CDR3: TGTGCCAGCAGCTTATATCTGGGGCGAGCGGGAGGGCCTGCGGGTGAGCAGTTCTTC. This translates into CASSLYLGRAGGPAGEQFF.

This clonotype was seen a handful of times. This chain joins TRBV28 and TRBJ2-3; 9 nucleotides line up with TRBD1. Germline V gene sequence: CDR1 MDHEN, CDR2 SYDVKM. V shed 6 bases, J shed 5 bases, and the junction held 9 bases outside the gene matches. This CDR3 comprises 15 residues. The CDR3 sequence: CASRPRDREIDTQYF. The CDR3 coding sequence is TGTGCCAGCAGGCCCCGGGACAGGGAAATAGATACGCAGTATTTT.

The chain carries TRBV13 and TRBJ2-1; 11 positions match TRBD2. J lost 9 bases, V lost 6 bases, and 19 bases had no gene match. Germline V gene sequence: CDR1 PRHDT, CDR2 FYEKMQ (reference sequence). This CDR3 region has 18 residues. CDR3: CASRIGVVIQTSGVEQFF. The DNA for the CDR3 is TGTGCCAGCAGGATAGGGGTAGTGATCCAGACTAGCGGGGTTGAGCAGTTCTTC.

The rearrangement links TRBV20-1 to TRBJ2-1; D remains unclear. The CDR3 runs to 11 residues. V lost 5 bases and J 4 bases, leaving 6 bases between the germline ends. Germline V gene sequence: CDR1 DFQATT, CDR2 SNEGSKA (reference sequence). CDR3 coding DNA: TGCAGTGCTCCATATTACAATGAGCAGTTCTTC. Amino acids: CSAPYYNEQFF.

CDR3 nucleotides: TGTGCCAGCACCTCCCCGGGGGCATACACCGGGGAGCTGTTTTTT. Translation: CASTSPGAYTGELFF. This chain connects TRBV7-2 to TRBJ2-2; possibly TRBD1 or TRBD2 for D (6 bases each). Trimming took off 7 bases at V and 3 bases at J, with 15 bases between the two ends. This CDR3 has 15 amino acids. Germline-derived CDR1 and CDR2 are SGHTA and FQGNSA.

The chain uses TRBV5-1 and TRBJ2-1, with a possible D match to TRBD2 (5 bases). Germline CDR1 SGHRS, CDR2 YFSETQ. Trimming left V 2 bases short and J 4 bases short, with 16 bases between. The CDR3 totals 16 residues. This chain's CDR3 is CASSLRPRTDYNEQFF. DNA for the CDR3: TGCGCCAGCAGCTTACGCCCCCGGACTGATTACAATGAGCAGTTCTTC.

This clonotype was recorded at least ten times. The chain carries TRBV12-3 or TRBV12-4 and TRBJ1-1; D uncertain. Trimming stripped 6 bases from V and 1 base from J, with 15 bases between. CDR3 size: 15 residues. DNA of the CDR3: TGTGCCAGCAGGACGGCCGGCCGATGGAACACTGAAGCTTTCTTT. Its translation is CASRTAGRWNTEAFF.

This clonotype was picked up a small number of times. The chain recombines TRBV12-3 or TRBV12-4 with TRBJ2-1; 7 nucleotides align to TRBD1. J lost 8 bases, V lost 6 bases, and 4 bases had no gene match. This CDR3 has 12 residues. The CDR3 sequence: CASRRGLDEQFF. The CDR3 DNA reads TGTGCCAGCAGGAGGGGGCTTGATGAGCAGTTCTTC.

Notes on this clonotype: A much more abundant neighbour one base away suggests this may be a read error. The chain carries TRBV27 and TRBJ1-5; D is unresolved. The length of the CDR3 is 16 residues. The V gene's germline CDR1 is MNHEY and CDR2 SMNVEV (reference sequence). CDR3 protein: CASSLRYQPFNRPQHF. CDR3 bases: TGTGCCAGCAGTTTGCGGTACCAACCGTTCAATCGGCCCCAGCATTTT.

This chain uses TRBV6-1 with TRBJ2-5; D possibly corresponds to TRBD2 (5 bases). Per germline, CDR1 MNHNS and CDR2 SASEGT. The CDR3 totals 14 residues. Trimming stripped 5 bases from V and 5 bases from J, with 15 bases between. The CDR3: CASSRGRGEETQYF. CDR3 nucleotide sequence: TGTGCCAGCAGTCGTGGGAGAGGAGAGGAGACCCAGTACTTC.

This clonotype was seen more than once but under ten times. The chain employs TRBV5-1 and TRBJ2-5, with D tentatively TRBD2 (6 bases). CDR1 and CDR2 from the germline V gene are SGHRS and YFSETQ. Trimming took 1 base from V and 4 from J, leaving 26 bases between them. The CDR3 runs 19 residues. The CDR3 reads CASSLTSKLDGGRGETQYF. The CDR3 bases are TGCGCCAGCAGCTTGACCAGCAAACTGGACGGGGGAAGAGGAGAGACCCAGTACTTC.

This CDR3 is CASSSNRDRNEKLFF. In DNA, the CDR3 is TGTGCCAGCAGTAGCAATCGGGACAGAAATGAAAAACTGTTTTTT. The J gene is TRBJ1-4, the V gene TRBV27, with 7 bases that match TRBD1. Germline V lookup: CDR1 MNHEY, CDR2 SMNVEV (reference sequence). V lost 5 bases, J lost 5 bases, and 8 bases stayed unmatched. The CDR3 spans 15 residues.

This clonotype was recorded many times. The CDR3 DNA is TGCGCCAGCAGCTTGGTAGGTCAGGATACGCAGTATTTT. Translated, it gives CASSLVGQDTQYF. The V and J genes are TRBV5-1 and TRBJ2-3; D is unclear. The CDR3 runs 13 residues. V lost 0 bases and J lost 6, with 8 bases in between. Germline assignment: CDR1 SGHRS and CDR2 YFSETQ.